The clone carrying this T cell receptor beta chain was counted ten times or more. Its antigen is currently unknown. This record belongs to a study of T-cell reconstitution after alpha-beta-depleted transplantation in children. Findings of the study overall: T-cell numbers and diversity, one year after transplant, stemmed largely from T cells that were newly produced. Reportedly, only several hundred clones from non-depleted graft cells drove alpha-beta T-cell counts at about two months. Diversity of TCRbeta at day 60 was high in some patients, arising from surviving recipient T cells and thymic progenitors.

Preparation of the TCRbeta library involved a method that used unique molecular identifiers. TCRdb reanalysed the PCR reads using MiXCR and keeps one entry per CDR3 protein. The profile shows about 110,000 distinct CDR3 sequences, about 6% of them singletons. Specimen: PBMCs, mostly from graft donor cells, collected 360 days after TCRalphabeta/CD19-depleted stem cell transplant. The TCR sequence derives from a male patient between 2 and 10 years old who had a stem cell transplant for acute lymphoblastic leukemia, so the T cells may come from the graft donor.

The CDR3: CASSWEGAYNEQFF. As DNA, the CDR3 is TGTGCCAGCAGTTGGGAGGGGGCTTACAATGAGCAGTTCTTC. V usage is TRBV12-3 or TRBV12-4 and J usage is TRBJ2-1; D possibly matches TRBD1 or TRBD2 (7 bases each). Trimming shortened V by 4 bases and J by 4 bases, and 11 bases separated the two germline ends. The CDR3 is made up of 14 amino acids.